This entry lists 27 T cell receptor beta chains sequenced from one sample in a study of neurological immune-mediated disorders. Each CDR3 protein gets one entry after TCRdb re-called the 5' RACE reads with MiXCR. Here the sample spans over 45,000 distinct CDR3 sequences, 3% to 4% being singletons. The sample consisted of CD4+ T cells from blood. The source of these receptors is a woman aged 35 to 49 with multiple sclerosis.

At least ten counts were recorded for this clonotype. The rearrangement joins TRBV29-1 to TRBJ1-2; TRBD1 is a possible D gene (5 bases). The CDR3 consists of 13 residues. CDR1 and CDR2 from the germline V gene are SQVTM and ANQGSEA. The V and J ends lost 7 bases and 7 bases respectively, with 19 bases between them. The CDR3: CSARDPLKGGYTF. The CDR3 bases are TGCAGCGCCCGGGACCCCCTAAAGGGTGGCTACACCTTC.

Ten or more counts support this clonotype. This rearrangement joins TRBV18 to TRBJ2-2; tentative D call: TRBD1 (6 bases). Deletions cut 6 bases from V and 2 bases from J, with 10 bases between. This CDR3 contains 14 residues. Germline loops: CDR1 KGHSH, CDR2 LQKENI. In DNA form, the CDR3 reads TGTGCCAGCTCGGCAGGGGCTAACACCGGGGAGCTGTTTTTT. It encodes CASSAGANTGELFF.

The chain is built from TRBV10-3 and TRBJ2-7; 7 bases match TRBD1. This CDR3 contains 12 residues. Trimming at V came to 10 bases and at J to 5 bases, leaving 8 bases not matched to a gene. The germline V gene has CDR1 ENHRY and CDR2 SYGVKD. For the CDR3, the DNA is TGTGCCACAAGGGGGCCCGGGGACGAGCAGTACTTC. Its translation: CATRGPGDEQYF.

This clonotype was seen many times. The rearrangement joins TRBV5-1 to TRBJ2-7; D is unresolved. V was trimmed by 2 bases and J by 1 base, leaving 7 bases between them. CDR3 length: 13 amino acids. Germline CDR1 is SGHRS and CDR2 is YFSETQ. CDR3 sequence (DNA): TGCGCCAGCAGCTTTACCTTTTCCTACGAGCAGTACTTC. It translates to CASSFTFSYEQYF.

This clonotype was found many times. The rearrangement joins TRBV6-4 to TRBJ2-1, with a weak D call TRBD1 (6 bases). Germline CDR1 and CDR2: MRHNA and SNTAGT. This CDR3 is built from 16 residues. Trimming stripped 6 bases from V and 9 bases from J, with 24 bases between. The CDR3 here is CASSVVPGDPGGEQFF. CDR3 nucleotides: TGTGCCAGCAGCGTAGTTCCAGGGGACCCGGGCGGTGAGCAGTTCTTC.

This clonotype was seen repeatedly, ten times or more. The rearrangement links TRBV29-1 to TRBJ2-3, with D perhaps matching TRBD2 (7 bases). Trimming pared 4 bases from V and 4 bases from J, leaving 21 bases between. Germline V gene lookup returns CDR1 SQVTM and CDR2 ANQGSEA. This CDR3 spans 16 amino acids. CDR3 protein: CSVGRGAGQPSDTQYF. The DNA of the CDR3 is TGCAGCGTTGGACGGGGGGCGGGCCAACCTTCAGATACGCAGTATTTT.

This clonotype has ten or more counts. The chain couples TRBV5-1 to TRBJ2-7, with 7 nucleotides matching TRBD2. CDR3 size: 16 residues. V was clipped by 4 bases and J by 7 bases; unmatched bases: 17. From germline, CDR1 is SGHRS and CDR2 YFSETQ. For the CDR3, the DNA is TGCGCCAGCAGCCCCCCACGGGGTCTGGCGGGGGAGGAGCAGTACTTC. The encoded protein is CASSPPRGLAGEEQYF.

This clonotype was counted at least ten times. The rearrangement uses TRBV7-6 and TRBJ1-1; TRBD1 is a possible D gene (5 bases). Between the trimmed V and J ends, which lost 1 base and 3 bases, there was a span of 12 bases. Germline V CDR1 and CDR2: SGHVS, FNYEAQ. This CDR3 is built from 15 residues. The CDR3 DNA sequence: TGTGCCAGCAGCTTAGTCCCGGGGACGGACACTGAAGCTTTCTTT. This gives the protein CASSLVPGTDTEAFF. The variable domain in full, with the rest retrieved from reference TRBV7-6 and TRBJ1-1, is GAGVSQSPRYKVTKRGQDVALRCDPISGHVSLYWYRQALGQGPEFLTYFNYEAQQDKSGLPNDRFSAERPEGSISTLTIQRTEQRDSAMYRCASSLVPGTDTEAFFGQGTRLTVV.

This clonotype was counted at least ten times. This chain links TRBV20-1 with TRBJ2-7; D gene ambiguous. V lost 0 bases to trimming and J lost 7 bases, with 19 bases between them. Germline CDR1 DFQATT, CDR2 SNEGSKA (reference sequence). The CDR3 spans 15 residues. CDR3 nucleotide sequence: TGCAGTGCTAGAGAACCGGGCCCCCGAGTCCGGGAGCAGTACTTC. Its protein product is CSAREPGPRVREQYF.

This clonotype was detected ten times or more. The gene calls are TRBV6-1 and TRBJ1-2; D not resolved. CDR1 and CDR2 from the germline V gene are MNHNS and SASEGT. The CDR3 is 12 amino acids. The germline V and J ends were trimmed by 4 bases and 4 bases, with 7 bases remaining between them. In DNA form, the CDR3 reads TGTGCCAGCAGTGGCAGACTCTATGGCTACACCTTC. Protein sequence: CASSGRLYGYTF.

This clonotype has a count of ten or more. As DNA, the CDR3 is TGTGCCAGCATCCCCCGCAACACCGGGGAGCTGTTTTTT. Translating gives CASIPRNTGELFF. The rearrangement uses TRBV7-9 and TRBJ2-2; D gene uncertain. The V end lost 7 bases, the J end lost 2 bases, and 8 bases lay between the germline ends. The CDR3 covers 13 residues. Per the germline V gene, CDR1 is SEHNR and CDR2 is FQNEAQ (reference sequence).

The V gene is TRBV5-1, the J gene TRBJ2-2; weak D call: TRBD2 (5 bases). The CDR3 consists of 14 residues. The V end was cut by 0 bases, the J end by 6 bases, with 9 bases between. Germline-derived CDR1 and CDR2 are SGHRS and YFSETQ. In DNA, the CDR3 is TGCGCCAGCAGCTTGGTCGGGGTCTCCGGGGAGCTGTTTTTT. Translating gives CASSLVGVSGELFF. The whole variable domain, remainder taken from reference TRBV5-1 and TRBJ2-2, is KAGVTQTPRYLIKTRGQQVTLSCSPISGHRSVSWYQQTPGQGLQFLFEYFSETQRNKGNFPGRFSGRQFSNSRSEMNVSTLELGDSALYLCASSLVGVSGELFFGEGSRLTVL.

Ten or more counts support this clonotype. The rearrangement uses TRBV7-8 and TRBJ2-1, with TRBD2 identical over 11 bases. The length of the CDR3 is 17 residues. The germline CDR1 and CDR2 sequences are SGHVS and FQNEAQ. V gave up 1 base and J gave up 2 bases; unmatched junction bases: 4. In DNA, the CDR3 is TGTGCCAGCAGCTTAGTAGGGACTAGCGGTCCCTACAATGAGCAGTTCTTC. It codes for CASSLVGTSGPYNEQFF.

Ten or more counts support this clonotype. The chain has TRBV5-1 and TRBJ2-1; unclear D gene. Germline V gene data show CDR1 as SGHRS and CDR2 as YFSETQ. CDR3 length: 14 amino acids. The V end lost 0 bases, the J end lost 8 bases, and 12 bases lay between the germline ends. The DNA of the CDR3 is TGCGCCAGCAGCTTGGCCTCGGGTATCGATGAGCAGTTCTTC. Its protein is CASSLASGIDEQFF.

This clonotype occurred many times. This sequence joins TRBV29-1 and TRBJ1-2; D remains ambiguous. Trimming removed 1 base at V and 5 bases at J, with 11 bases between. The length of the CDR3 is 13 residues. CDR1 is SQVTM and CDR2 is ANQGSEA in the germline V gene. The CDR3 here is CSVEVVSGYGYTF. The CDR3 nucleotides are TGCAGCGTTGAAGTCGTATCGGGTTATGGCTACACCTTC.

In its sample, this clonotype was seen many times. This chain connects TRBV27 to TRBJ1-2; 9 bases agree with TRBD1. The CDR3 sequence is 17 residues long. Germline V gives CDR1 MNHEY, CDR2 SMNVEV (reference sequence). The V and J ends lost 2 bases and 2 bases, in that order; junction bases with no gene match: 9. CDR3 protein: CASSLQDRGSRNYGYTF. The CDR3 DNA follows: TGTGCCAGCAGTTTACAGGACAGGGGCAGCAGGAACTATGGCTACACCTTC.

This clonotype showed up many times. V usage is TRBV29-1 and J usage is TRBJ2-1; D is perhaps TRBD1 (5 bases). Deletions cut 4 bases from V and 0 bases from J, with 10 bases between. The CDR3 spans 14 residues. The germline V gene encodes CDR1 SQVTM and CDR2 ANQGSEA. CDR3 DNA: TGCAGCGTTGGACAGCCTCGCTCCTACAATGAGCAGTTCTTC. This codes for CSVGQPRSYNEQFF.

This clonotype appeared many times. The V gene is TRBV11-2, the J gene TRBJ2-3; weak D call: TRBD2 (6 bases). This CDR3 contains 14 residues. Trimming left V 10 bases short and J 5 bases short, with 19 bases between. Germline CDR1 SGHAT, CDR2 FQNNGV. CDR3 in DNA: TGTGCCACCAGTAAGGACGGGGGACGAGATACGCAGTATTTT. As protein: CATSKDGGRDTQYF.

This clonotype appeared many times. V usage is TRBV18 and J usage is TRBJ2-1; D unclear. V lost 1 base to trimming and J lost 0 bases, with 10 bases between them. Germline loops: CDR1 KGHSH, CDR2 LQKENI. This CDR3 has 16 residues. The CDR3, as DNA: TGTGCCAGCTCACCACTCGCCTCTAGCTCCTACAATGAGCAGTTCTTC. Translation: CASSPLASSSYNEQFF.

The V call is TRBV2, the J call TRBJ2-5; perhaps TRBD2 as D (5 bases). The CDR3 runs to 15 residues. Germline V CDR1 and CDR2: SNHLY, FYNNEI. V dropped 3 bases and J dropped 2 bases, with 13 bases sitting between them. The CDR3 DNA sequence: TGTGCCAGCAGTGAGCGGAGTGGGAGTCAAGAGACCCAGTACTTC. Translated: CASSERSGSQETQYF.

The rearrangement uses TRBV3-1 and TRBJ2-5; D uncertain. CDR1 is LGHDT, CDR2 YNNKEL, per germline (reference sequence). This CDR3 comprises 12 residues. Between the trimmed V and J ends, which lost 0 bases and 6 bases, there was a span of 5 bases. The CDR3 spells CASSQDQKTQYF. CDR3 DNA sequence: TGTGCCAGCAGCCAAGATCAAAAGACCCAGTACTTC.

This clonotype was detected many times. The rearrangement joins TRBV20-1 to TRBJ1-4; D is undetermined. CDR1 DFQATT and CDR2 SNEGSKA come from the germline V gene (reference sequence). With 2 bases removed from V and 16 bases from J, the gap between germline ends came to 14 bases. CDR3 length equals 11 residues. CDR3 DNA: TGCAGTGCTAGATCCCTGGGGAATTGGTTTTTT. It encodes CSARSLGNWFF.

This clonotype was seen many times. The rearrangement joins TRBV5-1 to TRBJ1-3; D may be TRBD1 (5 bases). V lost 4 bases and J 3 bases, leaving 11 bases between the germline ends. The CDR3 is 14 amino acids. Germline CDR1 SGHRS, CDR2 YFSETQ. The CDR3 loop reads CASSPRVGGNTIYF. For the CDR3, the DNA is TGCGCCAGCAGCCCCAGGGTCGGTGGAAACACCATATATTTT.

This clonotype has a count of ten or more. CDR3 protein: CASSETPPDTQYF. In nucleotides, the CDR3 is TGTGCCAGCAGTGAAACGCCCCCAGATACGCAGTATTTT. The rearrangement uses TRBV6-1 and TRBJ2-3; D call uncertain. Germline values: CDR1 MNHNS, CDR2 SASEGT. CDR3 length: 13 amino acids. Trimming cost V 2 bases and J 4 bases, with 7 bases left between them.

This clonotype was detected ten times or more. The CDR3 DNA sequence: TGTGCCAGCAGCCTTCGGTCGGGCACAGATACGCAGTATTTT. As protein: CASSLRSGTDTQYF. This chain uses TRBV5-5 with TRBJ2-3; no clear D gene. The CDR3 runs to 14 residues. The germline V and J ends were trimmed by 4 bases and 1 base, with 10 bases remaining between them. Germline V CDR1 and CDR2: SGHKS, YYEKEE (reference sequence).

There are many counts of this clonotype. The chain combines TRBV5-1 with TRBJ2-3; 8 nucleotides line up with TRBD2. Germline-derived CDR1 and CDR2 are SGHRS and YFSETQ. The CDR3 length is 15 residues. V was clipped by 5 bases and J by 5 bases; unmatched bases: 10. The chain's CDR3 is CASSNGLARLDTQYF. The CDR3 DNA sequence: TGCGCCAGCAGTAACGGACTAGCCCGCCTAGATACGCAGTATTTT.

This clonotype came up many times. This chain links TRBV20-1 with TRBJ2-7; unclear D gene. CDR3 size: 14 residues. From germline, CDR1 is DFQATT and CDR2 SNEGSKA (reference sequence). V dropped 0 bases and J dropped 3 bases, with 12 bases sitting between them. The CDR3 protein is CSAREKLRLYEQYF. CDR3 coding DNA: TGCAGTGCTAGAGAGAAGTTGCGACTCTACGAGCAGTACTTC.